This TCR beta chain was identified during a study of blood T cell repertoires in COVID-19. Turning to the study itself: Collection of acute and convalescent COVID-19 samples took place in the United States, Italy and Spain. PBMCs, B-cell-depleted T cells, or T cells were the source of the cDNA or gDNA that made up the material.

From germline, CDR1 is MGHRA and CDR2 YSYEKL. The V segment lost 0 bases and the J segment 8 bases; nucleotides outside the gene matches: 15. The CDR3 totals 18 residues. The table lists this clone with a count of one. Original processing notes: Estimation of nucleated cell counts relied on the amplification of reference gene primers. Using immunoSEQ multiplex PCR, the repertoire was profiled, and TCRdb retains in-frame clones only, with some absent. The DNA was the basis for D and trimming; V, J and clone size are from that table. In the table there are about 110,000 clones, roughly nine tenths of which are singletons.

Sequenced material: peripheral blood. This sequence joins TRBV4-1 and TRBJ2-1; 8 bases agree with TRBD2. The origin of this receptor is a woman aged 80 or older with acute or convalescent COVID-19. CDR3: CASSQEGLVGTEFDEQFF. The CDR3 DNA reads TGCGCCAGCAGCCAAGAGGGACTAGTTGGCACCGAGTTTGATGAGCAGTTCTTC.